This T cell receptor (beta chain) was obtained from a study of T cell responses to AZD1222 COVID-19 vaccine. Study-level points and caveats: CD4 TCRs associated with vaccination spanned spike, dominating at 160-218 and 743-854. It was only a handful of AZD1222 recipients who were seropositive at baseline. Vaccination with two AZD1222 doses was followed by a rise in Spike-specific TCR breadth and depth. Donors, mostly white British, included more females; clonal diversity was possibly underestimated.

On this clone itself: Its antigen is as yet unknown.

Assay used: immunoSEQ multiplex PCR; TCRdb lists only in-frame clones, some missing. Of about 200,000 clones listed, 85% to 95% are singletons. The specimen was peripheral blood, collected 28 days after the second dose of the MenACWY control vaccine. This sequence was found in an adult who received the MenACWY meningococcal vaccine as a control.

CDR3 amino acids: CSVRVYGYTF. CDR3 sequence (DNA): TGCAGCGTCCGGGTGTATGGCTACACCTTC. This rearrangement joins TRBV29-1 to TRBJ1-2; no reliable D call. The V end lost 6 bases, the J end lost 5 bases, and 7 bases lay between the germline ends. This CDR3 has 10 amino acids. Germline CDR1 and CDR2: SQVTM and ANQGSEA.